Presented here are 32 T cell receptor beta chains from one specimen sequenced in a study of OX40 agonist ivuxolimab in advanced cancers. Using immunoSEQ multiplex PCR, the repertoire was profiled, and TCRdb retains in-frame clones only, with some absent. Here the sample spans roughly 70,000 clones, approximately 88% being singletons. Material: CD4+ or CD8+ T cells sorted from blood, obtained in a trial of the OX40 agonist ivuxolimab. The receptors derive from an adult with an advanced solid tumor such as melanoma, head and neck, liver or kidney cancer.

The chain has TRBV9 and TRBJ2-3, with D perhaps TRBD2 (6 bases). Germline CDR1 is SGDLS and CDR2 is YYNGEE. The CDR3 contains 16 residues. V was pared by 0 bases and J by 6 bases, with 17 bases between. The CDR3 DNA follows: TGTGCCAGCAGCGTAGCCCTGGGGACTTCCTCCGATACGCAGTATTTT. Translation: CASSVALGTSSDTQYF.

This chain links TRBV7-8 with TRBJ2-5; 13 bases match TRBD2. The CDR3 consists of 15 residues. CDR1 and CDR2 from the germline V gene are SGHVS and FQNEAQ. Trimming at V came to 6 bases and at J to 5 bases, leaving 6 bases not matched to a gene. CDR3 DNA: TGTGCCAGCAGACGGACTAGCGGGAGACAGGAGACCCAGTACTTC. Translated: CASRRTSGRQETQYF.

This sequence joins TRBV27 and TRBJ2-1; D unresolved. The germline gives CDR1 MNHEY, CDR2 SMNVEV (reference sequence). The CDR3 is 16 amino acids. The ends were cut back, 1 base at V and 8 bases at J, with 18 bases in the middle. CDR3 sequence: CASSLFSATFTDEQFF. CDR3 nucleotides: TGTGCCAGCAGTTTATTTTCAGCTACGTTTACGGATGAGCAGTTCTTC.

The V and J genes are TRBV18 and TRBJ1-3, with TRBD1 matching over 10 bases. V shed 4 bases, J shed 2 bases, and the junction held 2 bases outside the gene matches. The CDR3 is 15 residues long. CDR1 is KGHSH and CDR2 is LQKENI in the germline V gene. This CDR3 is CASSLGQGAGNTIYF. CDR3 coding DNA: TGTGCCAGCTCACTCGGACAGGGGGCTGGAAACACCATATATTTT.

This rearrangement joins TRBV27 to TRBJ1-2, with D possibly matching TRBD1 (6 bases). Trimming removed 4 bases at V and 5 bases at J, with 20 bases between. The V gene's germline CDR1 is MNHEY and CDR2 SMNVEV (reference sequence). The length of the CDR3 is 16 residues. The CDR3 DNA follows: TGTGCCAGCAGTTCCCTCTCCGGGGGGCTGGGATATGGCTACACCTTC. This translates into CASSSLSGGLGYGYTF.

The CDR3 DNA follows: TGCGCCAGCAGTGAGTCGGGGCAGGGGGCTTACAATGAGCAGTTCTTC. Translation: CASSESGQGAYNEQFF. The chain joins TRBV10-1 to TRBJ2-1; 8 nucleotides align to TRBD1. V shed 0 bases, J shed 4 bases, and the junction held 5 bases outside the gene matches. The CDR3 is 16 amino acids. Looked up from germline, CDR1 is WNHNN and CDR2 is SYGVQD (reference sequence).

This clone was seen more than once but under ten times. The chain has TRBV6-1 and TRBJ1-1; maybe TRBD1 (6 bases). Looked up from germline, CDR1 is MNHNS and CDR2 is SASEGT. CDR3 length equals 14 residues. Trimming pared 4 bases from V and 3 bases from J, leaving 12 bases between. CDR3 DNA sequence: TGTGCCAGCAGTGCTTTGACAGGAGACACTGAAGCTTTCTTT. Its protein is CASSALTGDTEAFF.

The V call is TRBV6-5, the J call TRBJ2-5, with D possibly TRBD2 on 6 matching bases. Germline-derived CDR1 and CDR2 are MNHEY and SVGAGI. This CDR3 region has 11 residues. The ends were cut back, 6 bases at V and 5 bases at J, with 7 bases in the middle. The CDR3 spells CASSRGETQYF. The CDR3 region has the DNA TGTGCCAGCAGCCGGGGGGAGACCCAGTACTTC.

This clone was found once. The gene calls are TRBV1 and TRBJ2-1; the table's D call of TRBD2 was not tested on the DNA. TRBV1 is a recognized pseudogene. The CDR3 has 21 amino acids. DNA for the CDR3: TGCACCAGCAGCCTCCGTCTCATCCGGACTAGCGGGAGTGGGACCTACAATGAGCAGTTCTTC. It yields the protein CTSSLRLIRTSGSGTYNEQFF.

This chain uses TRBV19 with TRBJ2-2; D unclear. Germline values: CDR1 LNHDA, CDR2 SQIVND (reference sequence). The CDR3 has 15 amino acids. V lost 4 bases and J lost 6, with 15 bases in between. CDR3 residues: CASSTLAGRAGELFF. In DNA form, the CDR3 reads TGTGCCAGTAGTACGCTGGCAGGAAGGGCCGGGGAGCTGTTTTTT.

The V call is TRBV6-4, the J call TRBJ2-2; no reliable D call. Looked up from germline, CDR1 is MRHNA and CDR2 is SNTAGT. The CDR3 spans 14 residues. With 4 bases removed from V and 0 bases from J, the gap between germline ends came to 6 bases. CDR3 loop: CASSAQSNTGELFF. CDR3 DNA sequence: TGTGCCAGCAGTGCACAGTCGAACACCGGGGAGCTGTTTTTT.

The chain combines TRBV4-1 with TRBJ1-5; the D gene is possibly TRBD1 (5 bases). The CDR3 totals 15 residues. CDR1 is MGHRA, CDR2 YSYEKL, per germline. V gave up 1 base and J gave up 6 bases, with 13 bases separating them. The CDR3 here is CASSQVGGLSQPQHF. DNA for the CDR3: TGCGCCAGCAGCCAAGTGGGGGGATTAAGTCAGCCCCAGCATTTT.

This chain links TRBV28 with TRBJ1-6; D remains ambiguous. This CDR3 comprises 14 residues. Trimming left V 9 bases short and J 7 bases short, with 16 bases between. Looked up from germline, CDR1 is MDHEN and CDR2 is SYDVKM. CDR3 nucleotides: TGTGCCAGTCAATCCCCGGGCGAGAATTCACCCCTCCACTTT. Amino acids: CASQSPGENSPLHF.

This chain links TRBV7-8 with TRBJ1-2; D is unclear. This CDR3 comprises 15 residues. V lost 2 bases, J lost 7 bases, and 17 bases lay in between. Germline-derived CDR1 and CDR2 are SGHVS and FQNEAQ. The CDR3 nucleotides read TGTGCCAGCAGCTTATCATGGACCGCGATGGGTGGCTACACCTTC. Translated: CASSLSWTAMGGYTF. The whole variable domain, remainder taken from reference TRBV7-8 and TRBJ1-2, is GAGVSQSPRYKVAKRGQDVALRCDPISGHVSLFWYQQALGQGPEFLTYFQNEAQLDKSGLPSDRFFAERPEGSVSTLKIQRTQQEDSAVYLCASSLSWTAMGGYTFGSGTRLTVV.

The chain links TRBV20-1 to TRBJ2-1; 7 bases fit TRBD2. The CDR3 has 11 amino acids. CDR1 and CDR2 from the germline V gene are DFQATT and SNEGSKA (reference sequence). Trimming took 6 bases from V and 7 from J; bases not matched to a gene: 3. The CDR3 spells CSAPGLNEQFF. The CDR3 DNA reads as TGCAGTGCGCCGGGACTAAATGAGCAGTTCTTC.

The chain recombines TRBV1 with TRBJ2-7; TRBD1 reflects the table's D call only, with no check against the DNA. TRBV1 counts as a pseudogene. The CDR3 has 16 residues. As DNA, the CDR3 is TGCACCAGCAGCCAGGGTTCGACAGGCCGGGCGGGCGAGCAGTACTTC. This codes for CTSSQGSTGRAGEQYF.

V is TRBV10-3 and J is TRBJ2-5; TRBD2 agrees at 12 bases. This CDR3 is 16 amino acids long. The germline V gene has CDR1 ENHRY and CDR2 SYGVKD. V was clipped by 4 bases and J by 5 bases; unmatched bases: 8. The CDR3 DNA follows: TGTGCCATCAGTGGAGGGCTAGCGGGAGGGAGGGAGACCCAGTACTTC. Protein: CAISGGLAGGRETQYF.

The chain has TRBV15 and TRBJ2-3; D is perhaps TRBD1 (7 bases). This CDR3 has 16 amino acids. V was trimmed by 2 bases and J by 5 bases, leaving 17 bases between them. Germline CDR1 reads LNHNV; CDR2 reads YYDKDF (reference sequence). The CDR3 reads CATSRSGDSFGDTQYF. DNA of the CDR3: TGTGCCACCAGCAGATCGGGGGACAGCTTCGGAGATACGCAGTATTTT.

This clone was found once. The V gene is TRBV28, the J gene TRBJ1-5; D may be TRBD1 (5 bases). The CDR3 covers 15 residues. V was shortened by 2 bases and J by 2 bases, with 10 bases between the two germline ends. The germline CDR1 and CDR2 sequences are MDHEN and SYDVKM. CDR3 sequence reads: CASSLPGYGNQPQHF. In DNA, the CDR3 is TGTGCCAGCAGTTTACCAGGGTATGGCAATCAGCCCCAGCATTTT. The variable domain in full, with the rest retrieved from reference TRBV28 and TRBJ1-5, is DVKVTQSSRYLVKRTGEKVFLECVQDMDHENMFWYRQDPGLGLRLIYFSYDVKMKEKGDIPEGYSVSREKKERFSLILESASTNQTSMYLCASSLPGYGNQPQHFGDGTRLSIL.

The chain combines TRBV15 with TRBJ1-4; D call uncertain. The V gene lost 0 bases and the J gene lost 5 bases, with 10 bases spanning the gap. Germline CDR1 is LNHNV and CDR2 is YYDKDF (reference sequence). CDR3 size: 15 residues. Here the CDR3 reads CATSRDQLVNEKLFF. The CDR3 region has the DNA TGTGCCACCAGCAGAGACCAGTTAGTAAATGAAAAACTGTTTTTT.

The genes are TRBV25-1 and TRBJ2-3; the match to TRBD2 covers 9 bases. This CDR3 is 17 amino acids long. CDR1 and CDR2 (germline): MGHDK, SYGVNS. The junction had 7 bases not matched to a gene; V was cut back by 1 base and J by 2 bases. The CDR3 coding sequence is TGTGCCAGCAGTGAATTAGGGCTAGCGGGGCCCACAGATACGCAGTATTTT. It translates to CASSELGLAGPTDTQYF.

The chain recombines TRBV11-2 with TRBJ2-3; TRBD2 matches 10 bases. CDR1 is SGHAT, CDR2 FQNNGV, per germline. V gave up 4 bases and J gave up 4 bases; unmatched junction bases: 5. The CDR3 totals 15 residues. The CDR3 protein is CASSSQLAGADTQYF. CDR3 nucleotides: TGTGCCAGCAGCTCTCAGCTAGCGGGAGCAGATACGCAGTATTTT.

The rearrangement links TRBV10-1 to TRBJ2-3, with D tentatively TRBD1 or TRBD2 (5 bases each). Deletions cut 3 bases from V and 0 bases from J, with 10 bases between. CDR3 length: 15 residues. Germline loops: CDR1 WNHNN, CDR2 SYGVQD (reference sequence). The CDR3 region has the DNA TGCGCCAGCAGTGACGGGGCGGACAGCACAGATACGCAGTATTTT. Its translation: CASSDGADSTDTQYF.

The chain links TRBV18 to TRBJ1-2; maybe TRBD1 (6 bases). Per the germline V gene, CDR1 is KGHSH and CDR2 is LQKENI. The CDR3 is 13 residues long. V was clipped by 3 bases and J by 8 bases, with 13 bases between them. The CDR3 here is CASSPNSGDGYTF. The CDR3 nucleotides read TGTGCCAGCTCACCTAATTCAGGGGACGGCTACACCTTC.

As regards this clone: This sample also contains other DNA sequences that code for the same CDR3. This chain uses TRBV2 with TRBJ2-7; 9 nucleotides line up with TRBD1. This CDR3 is built from 14 residues. The J segment lost 1 base and the V segment lost 7 bases, leaving 5 bases of the junction unmatched. Per germline, CDR1 SNHLY and CDR2 FYNNEI. Here the CDR3 reads CASNPGQGSYEQYF. The DNA of the CDR3 is TGTGCCAGCAACCCGGGACAGGGATCCTACGAGCAGTACTTC.

The V call is TRBV4-1, the J call TRBJ2-2, with 13 bases lining up with TRBD2. This CDR3 is built from 17 residues. V was clipped by 4 bases and J by 0 bases; unmatched bases: 2. CDR1 and CDR2 (germline): MGHRA, YSYEKL. The CDR3 coding sequence is TGCGCCAGCAGCCGGGGACTAGCGGGGCCGAACACCGGGGAGCTGTTTTTT. Protein: CASSRGLAGPNTGELFF.

CDR3 loop: CASSFDSKAPQHF. CDR3 DNA sequence: TGTGCCAGCAGCTTCGACTCAAAGGCGCCCCAGCATTTT. J is TRBJ1-5 and V is TRBV7-9; D remains unclear. Trimming removed 3 bases from V and 9 bases from J, with 12 bases in between. Germline values: CDR1 SEHNR, CDR2 FQNEAQ (reference sequence). The CDR3 runs to 13 residues.

The V gene is TRBV6-1, the J gene TRBJ2-3; D gene uncertain. Germline assignment: CDR1 MNHNS and CDR2 SASEGT. The CDR3 sequence is 15 residues long. Deletions cut 5 bases from V and 1 base from J, with 13 bases between. In nucleotides, the CDR3 is TGTGCCAGCAGTCCAGGAGATAGCCGCACAGATACGCAGTATTTT. Protein product: CASSPGDSRTDTQYF.

This chain links TRBV15 with TRBJ1-2; 9 bases are shared with TRBD1. The CDR3 has 15 amino acids. The V gene's germline CDR1 is LNHNV and CDR2 YYDKDF (reference sequence). The ends lost 5 bases at V and 3 bases at J; junction bases unmatched: 7. The CDR3 region has the DNA TGTGCCACCAGCTCTCGGACAGGGGATCACTATGGCTACACCTTC. Its translation: CATSSRTGDHYGYTF.

The chain is built from TRBV4-1 and TRBJ1-5; TRBD1 is a possible D gene (5 bases). The V and J ends lost 0 bases and 4 bases respectively, with 7 bases between them. CDR1 and CDR2 from the germline V gene are MGHRA and YSYEKL. The CDR3 consists of 14 residues. The CDR3 protein is CASSQEQGNQPQHF. The DNA for the CDR3 is TGCGCCAGCAGCCAAGAGCAGGGAAATCAGCCCCAGCATTTT.

This chain uses TRBV9 with TRBJ2-7, with 10 positions matching TRBD2. Germline values: CDR1 SGDLS, CDR2 YYNGEE. Germline trimming cut 4 bases from V and 4 bases from J; bases unmatched to any gene: 5. The length of the CDR3 is 14 residues. CDR3 DNA sequence: TGTGCCAGCAGCCCGAGCGGGAGGGGGTACGAGCAGTACTTC. Protein sequence: CASSPSGRGYEQYF.

The V call is TRBV5-1, the J call TRBJ2-5; 8 nucleotides match TRBD2. Trimming removed 5 bases from V and 3 bases from J; junction bases left unmatched: 9. Germline-derived CDR1 and CDR2 are SGHRS and YFSETQ. The CDR3 runs to 15 residues. DNA of the CDR3: TGCGCCAGCAGACGAGCATCAGCGGGAGAAGAGACCCAGTACTTC. Amino acids: CASRRASAGEETQYF.